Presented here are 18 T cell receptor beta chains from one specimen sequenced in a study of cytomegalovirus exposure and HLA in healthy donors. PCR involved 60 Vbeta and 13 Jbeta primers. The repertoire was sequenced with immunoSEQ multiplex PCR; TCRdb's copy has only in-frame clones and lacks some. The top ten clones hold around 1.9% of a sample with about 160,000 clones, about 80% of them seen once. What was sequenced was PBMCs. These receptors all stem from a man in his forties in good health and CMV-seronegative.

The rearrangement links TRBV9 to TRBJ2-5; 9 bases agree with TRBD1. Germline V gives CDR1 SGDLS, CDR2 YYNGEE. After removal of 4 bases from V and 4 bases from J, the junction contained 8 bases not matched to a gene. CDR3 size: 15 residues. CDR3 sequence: CASSPRQGQGETQYF. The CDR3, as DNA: TGTGCCAGCAGCCCGAGACAGGGACAGGGAGAGACCCAGTACTTC.

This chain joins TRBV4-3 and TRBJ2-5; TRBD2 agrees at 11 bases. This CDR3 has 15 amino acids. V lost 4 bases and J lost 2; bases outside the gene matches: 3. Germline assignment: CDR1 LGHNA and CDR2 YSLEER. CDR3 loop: CASSRSGREQETQYF. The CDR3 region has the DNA TGCGCCAGCAGCCGTAGCGGGAGGGAACAAGAGACCCAGTACTTC.

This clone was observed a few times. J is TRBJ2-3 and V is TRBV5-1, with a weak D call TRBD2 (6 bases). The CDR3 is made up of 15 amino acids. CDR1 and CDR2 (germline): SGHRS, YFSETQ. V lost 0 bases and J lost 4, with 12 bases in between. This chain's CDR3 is CASSLAGVGADTQYF. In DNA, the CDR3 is TGCGCCAGCAGCTTGGCGGGGGTGGGTGCAGATACGCAGTATTTT.

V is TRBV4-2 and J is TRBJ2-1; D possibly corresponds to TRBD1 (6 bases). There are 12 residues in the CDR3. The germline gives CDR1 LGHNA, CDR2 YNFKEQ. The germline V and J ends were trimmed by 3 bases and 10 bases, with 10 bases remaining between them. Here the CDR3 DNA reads TGTGCCAGCAGCCACCCGACAGGAGAGCAGTTCTTC. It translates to CASSHPTGEQFF.

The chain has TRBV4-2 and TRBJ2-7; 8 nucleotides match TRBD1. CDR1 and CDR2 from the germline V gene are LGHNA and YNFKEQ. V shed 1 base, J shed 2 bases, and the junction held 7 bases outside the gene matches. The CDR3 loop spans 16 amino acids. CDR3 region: CASSQGPQGAAYEQYF. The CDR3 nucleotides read TGTGCCAGCAGCCAAGGACCCCAGGGGGCAGCCTACGAGCAGTACTTC.

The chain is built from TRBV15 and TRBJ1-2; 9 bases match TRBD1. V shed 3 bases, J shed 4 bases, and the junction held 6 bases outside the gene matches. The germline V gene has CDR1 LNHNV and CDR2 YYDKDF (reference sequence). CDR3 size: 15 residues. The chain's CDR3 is CATSSEGQGIYGYTF. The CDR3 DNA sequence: TGTGCCACCAGCAGCGAAGGACAGGGGATCTATGGCTACACCTTC.

The chain's CDR3 is CAISATAGASGNIQYF. The CDR3 DNA follows: TGTGCCATCAGTGCGACAGCTGGGGCCTCCGGGAACATTCAGTACTTC. This chain connects TRBV10-3 to TRBJ2-4; D perhaps matches TRBD1 (5 bases). Trimming took off 4 bases at V and 7 bases at J, with 20 bases between the two ends. The CDR3 is 16 residues long. Germline V lookup: CDR1 ENHRY, CDR2 SYGVKD.

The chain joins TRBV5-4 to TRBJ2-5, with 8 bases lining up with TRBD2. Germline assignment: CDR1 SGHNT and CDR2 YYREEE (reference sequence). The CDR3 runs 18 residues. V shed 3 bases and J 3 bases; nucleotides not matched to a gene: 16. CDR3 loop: CASSSRGLAGLDKETQYF. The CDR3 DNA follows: TGTGCCAGCAGCTCCCGCGGCCTAGCGGGCCTTGATAAAGAGACCCAGTACTTC.

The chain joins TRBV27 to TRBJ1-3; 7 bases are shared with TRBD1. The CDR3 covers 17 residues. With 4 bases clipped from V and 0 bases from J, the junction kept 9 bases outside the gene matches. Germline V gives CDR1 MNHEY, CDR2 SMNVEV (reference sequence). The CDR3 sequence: CASSSLGGLPSGNTIYF. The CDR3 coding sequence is TGTGCCAGCAGTTCATTAGGGGGCCTCCCCTCTGGAAACACCATATATTTT.

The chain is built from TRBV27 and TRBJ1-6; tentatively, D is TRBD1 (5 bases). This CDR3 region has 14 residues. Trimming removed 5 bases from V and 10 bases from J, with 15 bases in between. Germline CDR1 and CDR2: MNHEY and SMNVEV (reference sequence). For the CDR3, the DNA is TGTGCCAGCAGTCCGACAGAGATTGAGTCACCCCTCCACTTT. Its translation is CASSPTEIESPLHF.

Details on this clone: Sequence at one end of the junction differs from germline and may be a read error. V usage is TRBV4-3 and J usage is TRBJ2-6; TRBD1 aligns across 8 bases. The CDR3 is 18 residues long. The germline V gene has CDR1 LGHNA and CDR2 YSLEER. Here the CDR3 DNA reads TGCGCCAGCAGCCAAAGTCAGGGGGCGACTGCTGGGGCCAACGGCCTGACTTTC. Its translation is CASSQSQGATAGANGLTF.

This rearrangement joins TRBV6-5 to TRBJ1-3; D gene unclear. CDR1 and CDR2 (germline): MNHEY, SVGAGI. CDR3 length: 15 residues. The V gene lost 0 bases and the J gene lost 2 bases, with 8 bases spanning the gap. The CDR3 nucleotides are TGTGCCAGCAGTTACTCACTAGGACCTGGAAACACCATATATTTT. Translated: CASSYSLGPGNTIYF.

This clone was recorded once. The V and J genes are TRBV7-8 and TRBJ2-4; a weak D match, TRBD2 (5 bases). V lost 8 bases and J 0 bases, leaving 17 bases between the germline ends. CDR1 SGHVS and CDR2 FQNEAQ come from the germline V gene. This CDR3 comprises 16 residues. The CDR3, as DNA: TGTGCCAGCCAACCCGGAGGCAGATTAGCCAAAAACATTCAGTACTTC. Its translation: CASQPGGRLAKNIQYF.

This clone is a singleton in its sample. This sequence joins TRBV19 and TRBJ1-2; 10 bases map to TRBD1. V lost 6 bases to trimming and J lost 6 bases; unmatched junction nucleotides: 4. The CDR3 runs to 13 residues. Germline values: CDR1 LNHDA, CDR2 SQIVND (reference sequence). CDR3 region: CASSIGTGDGYTF. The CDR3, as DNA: TGTGCCAGTAGCATCGGGACAGGGGATGGCTACACCTTC. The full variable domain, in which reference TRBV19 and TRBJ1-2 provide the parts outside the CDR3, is DGGITQSPKYLFRKEGQNVTLSCEQNLNHDAMYWYRQDPGQGLRLIYYSQIVNDFQKGDIAEGYSVSREKKESFPLTVTSAQKNPTAFYLCASSIGTGDGYTFGSGTRLTVV.

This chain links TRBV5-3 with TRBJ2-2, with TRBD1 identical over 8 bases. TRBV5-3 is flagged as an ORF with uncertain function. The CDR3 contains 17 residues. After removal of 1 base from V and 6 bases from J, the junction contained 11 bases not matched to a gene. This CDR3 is CARSLRDRMSSPGELFF. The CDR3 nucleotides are TGTGCCAGAAGCTTGAGGGACAGGATGTCTTCCCCCGGGGAGCTGTTTTTT.

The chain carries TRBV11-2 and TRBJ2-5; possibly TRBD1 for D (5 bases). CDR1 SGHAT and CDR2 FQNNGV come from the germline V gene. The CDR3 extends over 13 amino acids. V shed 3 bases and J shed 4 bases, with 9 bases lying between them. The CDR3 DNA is TGTGCCAGCAGCTTGGTGGGGCGAGAGACCCAGTACTTC. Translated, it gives CASSLVGRETQYF.

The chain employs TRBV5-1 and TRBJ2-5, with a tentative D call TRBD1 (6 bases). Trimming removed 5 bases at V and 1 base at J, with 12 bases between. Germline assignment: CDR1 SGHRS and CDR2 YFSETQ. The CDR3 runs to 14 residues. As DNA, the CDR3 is TGCGCCAGCAGACAAACAGGGTCCCAAGAGACCCAGTACTTC. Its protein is CASRQTGSQETQYF.

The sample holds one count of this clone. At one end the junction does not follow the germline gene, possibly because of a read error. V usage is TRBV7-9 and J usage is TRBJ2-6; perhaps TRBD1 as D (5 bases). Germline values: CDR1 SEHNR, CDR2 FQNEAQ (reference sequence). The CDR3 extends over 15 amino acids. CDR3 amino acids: CASSSGVSGANGLTF. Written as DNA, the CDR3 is TGTGCCAGCAGTTCAGGAGTCTCTGGGGCCAACGGCCTGACTTTC. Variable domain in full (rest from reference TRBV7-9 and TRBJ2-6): DTGVSQNPRHKITKRGQNVTFRCDPISEHNRLYWYRQTLGQGPEFLTYFQNEAQLEKSRLLSDRFSAERPKGSFSTLEIQRTEQGDSAMYLCASSSGVSGANGLTFGAGSRLTVL.